The next 2 T cell receptor beta chains were all read from a single sample in a study of regulatory T cells in long-lasting Graves disease. With iRepertoire HTBI primers and Arm-PCR of CDR3 regions, TCR beta libraries were built. TCRdb used MiXCR to reprocess the multiplex PCR reads, holding one entry per CDR3 protein. The table has about 610,000 distinct CDR3 sequences, about 16% seen once. The sample's time point: newly diagnosed GD, antithyroid drugs for less than 3 months. RNA isolated from PBMCs was used to make the TCR library. The same sample was also used in a study of T cells in Graves' hyperthyroidism and ophthalmopathy.

Sequenced here: peripheral blood mononuclear cells (PBMCs), sampled at new diagnosis, from a patient treated with antithyroid drugs. These receptors all stem from a man in his late teens or twenties with Graves disease.

As to this clonotype: Given the absence of the conserved phenylalanine or tryptophan at the CDR3 end, a read error is likely. The chain couples TRBV30 to TRBJ2-1; 12 positions match TRBD2. The V gene's germline CDR1 is GTSNPN and CDR2 SVGIG (reference sequence). V dropped 6 bases and J dropped 8; count of bases not matched to a gene: 20. CDR3 length equals 18 residues. CDR3 sequence: CACELTSGSLPELDEQFS. The CDR3 nucleotides are TGTGCCTGCGAATTGACTAGCGGGAGCCTCCCCGAGCTCGATGAGCAGTTCTCC.

This clonotype was seen many times. The chain is built from TRBV27 and TRBJ2-5; unclear D gene. This CDR3 is 11 amino acids long. The V gene lost 10 bases and the J gene lost 9 bases, with 15 bases spanning the gap. Germline V gene lookup returns CDR1 MNHEY and CDR2 SMNVEV (reference sequence). CDR3 sequence (DNA): TGTGCCACCGCACAAGGCGTTGCCCAGTACTTC. It translates to CATAQGVAQYF.